This T cell receptor beta chain appears in the sequencing data of a study of blood T cell repertoires in COVID-19. Study information: In each case, the material was cDNA or gDNA derived from T cells, B-cell-depleted T cells, or PBMCs.

Losses at the gene ends were 4 bases for V and 3 bases for J; bases not matched to a gene: 6. Germline values: CDR1 SGHRS, CDR2 YFSETQ. CDR3 size: 15 residues. TCRdb keeps only in-frame clones here, not all; method: immunoSEQ multiplex PCR. The repertoire holds 100,000 or so clones, with approximately 80% as singletons. The receptor's source is a man in his 70s with active or convalescent COVID-19. Sequenced: peripheral blood. The gene calls are TRBV5-1 and TRBJ2-5; TRBD1 matches 10 bases. The chain's CDR3 is CASSPAGTGEETQYF. CDR3 bases: TGCGCCAGCAGCCCAGCCGGGACAGGGGAAGAGACCCAGTACTTC.